This T cell receptor beta chain was identified during a study of blood T cell repertoires in COVID-19. Across the study: Researchers got acute and convalescent COVID-19 samples from the United States, Italy and Spain. PBMCs, B-cell-depleted T cells, or T cells provided the cDNA or gDNA that made up the material.

Study processing details: The assay estimated nucleated cells by amplifying reference gene primers. Assay: immunoSEQ multiplex PCR; the TCRdb copy retains only in-frame clones and omits some. V and J calls and clone size come straight from that table; D and trimming were deduced from the DNA. The sample carries hundreds of thousands of clones, roughly 88% recorded once. Germline CDR1 reads MNHEY; CDR2 reads SVGEGT. V dropped 6 bases and J dropped 5; count of bases not matched to a gene: 31. The CDR3 length is 22 residues. The sequenced material came from peripheral blood. The sequence came from a woman aged 25 to 39 with active or convalescent COVID-19. The V call is TRBV6-2 or TRBV6-3, the J call TRBJ2-1; 7 bases align to TRBD2. The CDR3 here is CASSPVTVFDAGGTTLNNEQFF. The CDR3, as DNA: TGTGCCAGCAGCCCGGTTACAGTTTTTGACGCTGGAGGGACTACATTAAACAATGAGCAGTTCTTC.